A single T cell receptor (beta chain) is shown here with its context. Its antigen is not identified. The length of the CDR3 is 16 residues. The germline V gene has CDR1 MGHRA and CDR2 YSYEKL. V was clipped by 4 bases and J by 1 base; unmatched bases: 4. The assay was immunoSEQ multiplex PCR, and TCRdb's table has in-frame clones only and misses some. The sample carries 26,000 or so clones, 84% recorded once. The data were obtained in a study of OX40 agonist ivuxolimab in advanced cancers. About the research overall: Every 2 weeks, patients got intravenous ivuxolimab at one of six dose levels (0.01-10 mg/kg).

The study's findings and limits: Antigen specificity of clonally expanded peripheral T cells was not established.

This receptor was obtained from an adult with an advanced solid tumor such as melanoma, head and neck, liver or kidney cancer. The sample here was CD4+ or CD8+ T cells sorted from blood, taken in a trial of the OX40 agonist ivuxolimab. V and J are TRBV4-1 and TRBJ2-5; 12 positions agree with TRBD2. This chain's CDR3 is CASSLWTSGAQETQYF. Here the CDR3 DNA reads TGCGCCAGCAGCCTATGGACTAGCGGGGCCCAAGAGACCCAGTACTTC.